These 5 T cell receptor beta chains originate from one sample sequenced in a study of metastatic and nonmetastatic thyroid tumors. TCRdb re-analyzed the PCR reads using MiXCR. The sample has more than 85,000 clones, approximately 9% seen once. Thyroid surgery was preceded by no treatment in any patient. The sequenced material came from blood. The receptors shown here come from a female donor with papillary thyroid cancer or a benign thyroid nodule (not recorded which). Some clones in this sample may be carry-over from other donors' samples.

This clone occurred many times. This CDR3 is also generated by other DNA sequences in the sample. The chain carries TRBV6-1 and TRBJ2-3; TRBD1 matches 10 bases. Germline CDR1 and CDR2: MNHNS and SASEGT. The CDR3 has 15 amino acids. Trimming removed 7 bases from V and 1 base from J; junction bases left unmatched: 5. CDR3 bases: TGTGCCAGCACAATAGGGACAGGGGGCACAGATACGCAGTATTTT. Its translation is CASTIGTGGTDTQYF.

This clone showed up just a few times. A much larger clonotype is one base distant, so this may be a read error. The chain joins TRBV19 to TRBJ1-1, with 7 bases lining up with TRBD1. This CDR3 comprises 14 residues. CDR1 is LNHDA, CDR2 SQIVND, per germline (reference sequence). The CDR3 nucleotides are TGTGCCAGTCGTATGGGACAGCATGTCGCTGAAGCTTTCTTT. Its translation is CASRMGQHVAEAFF.

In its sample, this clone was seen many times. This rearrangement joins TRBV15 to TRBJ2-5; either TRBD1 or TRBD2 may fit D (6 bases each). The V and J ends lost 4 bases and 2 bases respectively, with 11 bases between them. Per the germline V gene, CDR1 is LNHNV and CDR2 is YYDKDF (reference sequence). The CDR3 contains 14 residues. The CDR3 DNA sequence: TGTGCCACCAGCATAGGAGGGGGTCAAGAGACCCAGTACTTC. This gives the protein CATSIGGGQETQYF.

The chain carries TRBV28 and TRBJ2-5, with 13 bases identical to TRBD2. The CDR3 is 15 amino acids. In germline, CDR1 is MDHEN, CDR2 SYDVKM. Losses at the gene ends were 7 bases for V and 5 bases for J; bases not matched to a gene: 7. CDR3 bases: TGTGCCAGCACGCGGACTAGCGGGGGCAGGGAGACCCAGTACTTC. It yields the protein CASTRTSGGRETQYF. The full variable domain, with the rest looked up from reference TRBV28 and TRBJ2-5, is DVKVTQSSRYLVKRTGEKVFLECVQDMDHENMFWYRQDPGLGLRLIYFSYDVKMKEKGDIPEGYSVSREKKERFSLILESASTNQTSMYLCASTRTSGGRETQYFGPGTRLLVL.

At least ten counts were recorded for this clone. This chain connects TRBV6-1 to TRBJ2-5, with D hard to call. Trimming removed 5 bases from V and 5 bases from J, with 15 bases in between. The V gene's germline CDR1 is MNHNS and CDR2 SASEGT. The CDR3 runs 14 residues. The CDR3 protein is CASSSAKQRETQYF. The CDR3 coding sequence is TGTGCCAGCAGTTCAGCCAAGCAGAGGGAGACCCAGTACTTC.